This T cell receptor (beta chain) was identified in a study of shared clonotypes between healthy human individuals. The method was immunoSEQ multiplex PCR; TCRdb's version includes in-frame clones alone and lacks a portion of them. This sample has roughly 1 million clones, with roughly 80% found just once. This CDR3 has 16 residues. Trimming removed 6 bases from V and 3 bases from J; junction bases left unmatched: 6. CDR1 and CDR2 from the germline V gene are LNHDA and SQIVND (reference sequence). Recent vaccinations or acute infections were absent in the healthy HIV-negative adult donors. This TCR derives from a man aged 18 to 30 in good health. The rearrangement uses TRBV19 and TRBJ2-6, with 9 bases fitting TRBD1. The sequenced sample consisted of memory CD4+ T cells sorted from blood. Specified subset: CD45RA-negative fraction. The CDR3 DNA reads as TGTGCCAGTAGCATCGGGGACAGGGATGGGGCCAACGTCCTGACTTTC. This sequence encodes CASSIGDRDGANVLTF.